This T cell receptor (beta chain) appears in the sequencing data of a study of blood T cell repertoires in COVID-19. As originally analysed: Scientists estimated how many nucleated cells there were by amplifying reference gene primers. Profiled with immunoSEQ multiplex PCR; TCRdb holds only in-frame clones, not every one. V, J and clone size derive from that table, while D and trimming were established from the DNA sequence. Among roughly 240,000 clones listed, about 84% were seen once. Germline CDR1 PRHDT, CDR2 FYEKMQ (reference sequence). The CDR3 has 13 amino acids. Trimming pared 5 bases from V and 0 bases from J, leaving 8 bases between.

The chain recombines TRBV13 with TRBJ2-7; D gene unclear. The TCR sequence derives from a woman aged 50 to 60 who had recovered from COVID-19. The sequencing input was PBMCs or T cells enriched from blood (not recorded which). CDR3 amino acids: CASSPVSSYEQYF. As DNA, the CDR3 is TGTGCCAGCAGCCCCGTTAGCTCCTACGAGCAGTACTTC.